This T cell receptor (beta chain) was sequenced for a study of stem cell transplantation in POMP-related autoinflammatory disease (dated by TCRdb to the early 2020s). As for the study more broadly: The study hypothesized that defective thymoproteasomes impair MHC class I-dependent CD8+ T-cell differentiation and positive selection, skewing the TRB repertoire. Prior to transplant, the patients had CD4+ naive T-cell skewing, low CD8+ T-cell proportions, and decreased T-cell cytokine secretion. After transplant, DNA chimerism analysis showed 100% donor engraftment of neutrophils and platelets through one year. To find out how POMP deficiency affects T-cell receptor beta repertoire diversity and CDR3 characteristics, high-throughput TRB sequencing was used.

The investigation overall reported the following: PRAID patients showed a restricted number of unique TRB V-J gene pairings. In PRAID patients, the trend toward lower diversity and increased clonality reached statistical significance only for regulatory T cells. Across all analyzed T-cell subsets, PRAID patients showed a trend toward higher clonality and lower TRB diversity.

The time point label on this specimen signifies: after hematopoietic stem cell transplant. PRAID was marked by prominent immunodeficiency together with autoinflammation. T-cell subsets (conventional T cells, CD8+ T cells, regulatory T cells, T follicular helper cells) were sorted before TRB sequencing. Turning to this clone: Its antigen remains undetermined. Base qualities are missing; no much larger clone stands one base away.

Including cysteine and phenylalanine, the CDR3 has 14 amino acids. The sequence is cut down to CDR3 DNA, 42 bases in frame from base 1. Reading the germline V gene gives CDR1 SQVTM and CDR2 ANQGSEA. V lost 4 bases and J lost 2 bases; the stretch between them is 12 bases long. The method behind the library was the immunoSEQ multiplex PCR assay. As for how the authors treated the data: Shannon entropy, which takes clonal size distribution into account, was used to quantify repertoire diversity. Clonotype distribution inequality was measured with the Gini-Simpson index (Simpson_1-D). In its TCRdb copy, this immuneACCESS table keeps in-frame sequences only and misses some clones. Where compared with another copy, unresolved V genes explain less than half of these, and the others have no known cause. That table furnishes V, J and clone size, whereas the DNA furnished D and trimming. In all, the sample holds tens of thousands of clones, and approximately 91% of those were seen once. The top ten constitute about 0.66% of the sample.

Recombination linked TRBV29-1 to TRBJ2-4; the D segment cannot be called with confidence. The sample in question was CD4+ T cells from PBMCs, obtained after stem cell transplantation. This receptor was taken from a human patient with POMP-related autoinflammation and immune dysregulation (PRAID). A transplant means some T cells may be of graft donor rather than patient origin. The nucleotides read TGCAGCGTTGGGACGGATTATCCCAAAAACATTCAGTACTTC. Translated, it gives CSVGTDYPKNIQYF.